This T cell receptor beta chain originates from a study of blood T cell repertoires in COVID-19. Study at large: Samples representing acute and convalescent COVID-19 were sourced from the United States, Italy and Spain.

Each participant's cohort was designated according to participant-reported clinical history. The CDR3 length is 13 residues. V was pared by 2 bases and J by 5 bases, with 10 bases between. The germline V gene encodes CDR1 ENHRY and CDR2 SYGVKD. Per the study methods: Nucleated cell counts were estimated from reference gene primer amplification. Only in-frame clones appear in the TCRdb table, and some are missing; sequencing was by immunoSEQ multiplex PCR. That table gives V, J and clone size, and the DNA gave D and trimming. The sample lists over 150,000 clones, roughly nine tenths seen once, with 2% to 2.5% in the top ten.

The sequencing sample was made of PBMCs or T cells enriched from blood (not recorded which). This sequence was found in a woman in her twenties or thirties who had recovered from COVID-19. The chain has TRBV10-3 and TRBJ2-7; weak D call: TRBD2 (5 bases). The CDR3 region is CAISEGLQNEQYF. The DNA for the CDR3 is TGTGCCATCAGTGAGGGACTTCAAAACGAGCAGTACTTC.